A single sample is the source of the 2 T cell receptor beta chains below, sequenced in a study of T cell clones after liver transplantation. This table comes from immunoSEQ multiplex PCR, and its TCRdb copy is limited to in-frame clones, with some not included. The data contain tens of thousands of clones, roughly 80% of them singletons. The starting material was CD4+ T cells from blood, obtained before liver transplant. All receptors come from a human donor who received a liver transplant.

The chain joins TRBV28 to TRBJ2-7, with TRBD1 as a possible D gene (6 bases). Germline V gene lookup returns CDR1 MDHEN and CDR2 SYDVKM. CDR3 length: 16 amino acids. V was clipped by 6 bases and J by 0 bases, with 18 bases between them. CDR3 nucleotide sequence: TGTGCCAGCAGGGAGGCCTGGGGACACTTCTCCTACGAGCAGTACTTC. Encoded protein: CASREAWGHFSYEQYF. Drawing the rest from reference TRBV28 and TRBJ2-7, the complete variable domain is DVKVTQSSRYLVKRTGEKVFLECVQDMDHENMFWYRQDPGLGLRLIYFSYDVKMKEKGDIPEGYSVSREKKERFSLILESASTNQTSMYLCASREAWGHFSYEQYFGPGTRLTVT.

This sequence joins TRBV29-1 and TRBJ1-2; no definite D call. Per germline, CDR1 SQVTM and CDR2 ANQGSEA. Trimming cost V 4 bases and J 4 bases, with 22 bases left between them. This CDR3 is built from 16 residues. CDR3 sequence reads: CSVVLASNPGAYGYTF. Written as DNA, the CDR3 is TGCAGCGTTGTTTTGGCATCCAACCCAGGAGCCTATGGCTACACCTTC.